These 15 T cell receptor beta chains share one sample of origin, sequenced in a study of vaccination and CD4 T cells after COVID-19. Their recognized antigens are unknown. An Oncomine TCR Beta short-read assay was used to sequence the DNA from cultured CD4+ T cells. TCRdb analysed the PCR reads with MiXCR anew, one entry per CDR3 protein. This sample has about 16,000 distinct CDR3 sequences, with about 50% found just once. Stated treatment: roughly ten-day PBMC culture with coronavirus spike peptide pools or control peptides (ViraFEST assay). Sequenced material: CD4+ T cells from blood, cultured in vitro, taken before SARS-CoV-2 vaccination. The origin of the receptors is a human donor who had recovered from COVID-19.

CDR3 DNA: TGTGCCAGCAGTTTGGCAGGGGGTTTCAATCAGCCCCAGCATTTT. Amino acids: CASSLAGGFNQPQHF. The gene calls are TRBV28 and TRBJ1-5; 7 positions match TRBD1. This CDR3 has 15 amino acids. Germline CDR1 and CDR2: MDHEN and SYDVKM. V shed 3 bases and J 3 bases; nucleotides not matched to a gene: 5.

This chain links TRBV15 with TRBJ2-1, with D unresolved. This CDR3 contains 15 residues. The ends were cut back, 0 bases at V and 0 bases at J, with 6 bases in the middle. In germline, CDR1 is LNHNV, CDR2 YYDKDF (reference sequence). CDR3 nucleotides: TGTGCCACCAGCAGAGATATAGGCTCCTACAATGAGCAGTTCTTC. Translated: CATSRDIGSYNEQFF.

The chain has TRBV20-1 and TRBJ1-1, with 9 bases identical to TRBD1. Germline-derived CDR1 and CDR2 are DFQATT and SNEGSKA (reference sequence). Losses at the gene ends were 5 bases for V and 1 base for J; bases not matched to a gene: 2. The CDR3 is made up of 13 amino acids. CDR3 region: CSAVDRGNTEAFF. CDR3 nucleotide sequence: TGCAGTGCTGTGGACAGGGGGAACACTGAAGCTTTCTTT.

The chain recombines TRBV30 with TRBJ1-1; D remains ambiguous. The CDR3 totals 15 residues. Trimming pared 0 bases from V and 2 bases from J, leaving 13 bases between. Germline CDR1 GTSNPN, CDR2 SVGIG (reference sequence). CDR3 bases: TGTGCCTGGAGTGTACTTTGGCCCCGAAACACTGAAGCTTTCTTT. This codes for CAWSVLWPRNTEAFF.

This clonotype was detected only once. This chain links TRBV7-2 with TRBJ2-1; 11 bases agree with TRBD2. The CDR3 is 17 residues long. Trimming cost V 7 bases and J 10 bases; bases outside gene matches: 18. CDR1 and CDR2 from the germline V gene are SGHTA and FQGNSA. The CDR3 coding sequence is TGTGCCAGCAACTCCCGTGTGGTAGCGGGAGGGCCTAGAGAGCAGTTCTTC. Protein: CASNSRVVAGGPREQFF.

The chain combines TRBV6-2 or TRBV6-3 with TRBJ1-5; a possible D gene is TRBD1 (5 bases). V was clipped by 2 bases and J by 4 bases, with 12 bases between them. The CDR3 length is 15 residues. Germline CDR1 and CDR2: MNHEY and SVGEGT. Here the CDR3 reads CASSYDSGGNQPQHF. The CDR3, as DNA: TGTGCCAGCAGTTACGACTCCGGGGGAAATCAGCCCCAGCATTTT.

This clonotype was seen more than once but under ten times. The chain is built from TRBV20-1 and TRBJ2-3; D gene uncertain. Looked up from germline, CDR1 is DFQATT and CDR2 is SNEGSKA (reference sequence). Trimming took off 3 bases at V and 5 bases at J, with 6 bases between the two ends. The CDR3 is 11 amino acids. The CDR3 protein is CSASVVDTQYF. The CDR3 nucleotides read TGCAGTGCTAGCGTGGTAGATACGCAGTATTTT.

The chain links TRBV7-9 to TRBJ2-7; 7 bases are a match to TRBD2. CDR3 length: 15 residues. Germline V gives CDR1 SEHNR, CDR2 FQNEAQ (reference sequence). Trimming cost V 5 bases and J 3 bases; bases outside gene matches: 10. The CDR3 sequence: CASSGASGLNYEQYF. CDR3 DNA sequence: TGTGCCAGCAGCGGGGCTAGCGGTCTTAACTACGAGCAGTACTTC. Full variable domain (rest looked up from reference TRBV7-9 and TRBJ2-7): DTGVSQNPRHKITKRGQNVTFRCDPISEHNRLYWYRQTLGQGPEFLTYFQNEAQLEKSRLLSDRFSAERPKGSFSTLEIQRTEQGDSAMYLCASSGASGLNYEQYFGPGTRLTVT.

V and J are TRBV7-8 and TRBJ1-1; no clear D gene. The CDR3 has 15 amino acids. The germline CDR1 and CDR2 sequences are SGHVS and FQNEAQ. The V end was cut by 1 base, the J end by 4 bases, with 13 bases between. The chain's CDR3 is CASSLVGMVGTEAFF. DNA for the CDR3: TGTGCCAGCAGCTTAGTGGGTATGGTTGGCACTGAAGCTTTCTTT.

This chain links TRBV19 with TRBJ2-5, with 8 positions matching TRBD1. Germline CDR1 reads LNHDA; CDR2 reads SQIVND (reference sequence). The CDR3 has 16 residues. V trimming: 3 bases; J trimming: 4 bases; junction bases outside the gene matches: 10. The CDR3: CASSMESRGRGETQYF. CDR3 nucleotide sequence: TGTGCCAGTAGTATGGAATCCAGGGGGCGTGGAGAGACCCAGTACTTC.

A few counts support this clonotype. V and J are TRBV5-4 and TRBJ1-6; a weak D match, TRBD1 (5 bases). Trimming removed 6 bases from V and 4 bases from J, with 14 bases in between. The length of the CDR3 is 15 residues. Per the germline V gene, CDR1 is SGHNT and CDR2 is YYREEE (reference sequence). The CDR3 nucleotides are TGTGCCAGCACCAGGGCGGGGCGTTATAATTCACCCCTCCACTTT. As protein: CASTRAGRYNSPLHF.

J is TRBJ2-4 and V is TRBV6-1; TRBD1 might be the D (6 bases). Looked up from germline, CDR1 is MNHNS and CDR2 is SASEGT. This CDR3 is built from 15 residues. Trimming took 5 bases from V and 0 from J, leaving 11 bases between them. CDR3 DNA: TGTGCCAGCAGTCTTGAGGGGGTAGCCAAAAACATTCAGTACTTC. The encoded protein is CASSLEGVAKNIQYF.

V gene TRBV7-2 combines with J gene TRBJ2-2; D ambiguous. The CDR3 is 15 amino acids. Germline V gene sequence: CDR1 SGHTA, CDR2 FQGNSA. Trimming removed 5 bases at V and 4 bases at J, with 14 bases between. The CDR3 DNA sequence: TGTGCCAGCAGCCAAAGACATGGTAGCACCGGGGAGCTGTTTTTT. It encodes CASSQRHGSTGELFF.

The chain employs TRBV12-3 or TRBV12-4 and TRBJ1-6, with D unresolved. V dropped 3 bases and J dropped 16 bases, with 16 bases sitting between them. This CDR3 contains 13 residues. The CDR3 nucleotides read TGTGCCAGCAGTTTCGGTACTGAAAGACCGCTCCACTTT. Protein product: CASSFGTERPLHF.

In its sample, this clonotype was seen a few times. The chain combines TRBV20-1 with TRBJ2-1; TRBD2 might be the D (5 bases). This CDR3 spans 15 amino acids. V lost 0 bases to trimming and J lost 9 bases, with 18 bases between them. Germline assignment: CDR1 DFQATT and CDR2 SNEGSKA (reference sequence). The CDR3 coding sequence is TGCAGTGCTAGAGAATTGGACTCAAATGGTAGTGAGCAGTTCTTC. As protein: CSARELDSNGSEQFF.